The clone carrying this T cell receptor (beta chain) appeared a few times. The time point here: pre-sensitization, week 0. Noted treatment: therapeutic diphenylcyclopropenone sensitization with weekly scalp DPC. The V end lost 4 bases, the J end lost 3 bases, and 20 bases lay between the germline ends. Germline V gene lookup returns CDR1 LGHNA and CDR2 YSLEER. This CDR3 has 17 residues. The record originates from a study of human T cells and chemical hapten exposure. TCRdb passed the RACE reads through MiXCR, listing each CDR3 protein once. Among 250,000 or so distinct CDR3 sequences listed, approximately 8% were seen once.

The sequence was obtained from a man between 18 and 35 years old with alopecia areata. Some clones in this sample may be carry-over from other donors' samples. The starting material was whole blood, obtained in connection with sensitization to the hapten diphenylcyclopropenone (DPC). V gene TRBV4-3 combines with J gene TRBJ2-3; perhaps D is TRBD1 or TRBD2 (7 bases each). The CDR3 bases are TGCGCCAGCAGCCCATCTTTAGACAGGGAGGGGACAGATACGCAGTATTTT. Amino acid sequence: CASSPSLDREGTDTQYF.